This T cell receptor beta chain was found in a study of T cell changes during pregnancy in multiple sclerosis. The CDR3 loop spans 10 amino acids. V was trimmed by 6 bases and J by 10 bases, leaving 10 bases between them. Germline V gives CDR1 SQVTM, CDR2 ANQGSEA. Repertoires were generated with immunoSEQ multiplex PCR, while TCRdb's copy carries only in-frame clones and drops some. The table records approximately 90,000 clones, 91% of them present only once. The chain is built from TRBV29-1 and TRBJ2-1; weak D call: TRBD2 (5 bases). Material: peripheral blood, obtained after pregnancy. The source of this sequence is a female donor in good health, enrolled as a control in a pregnancy study. The CDR3 loop reads CSVGDREQFF. Written as DNA, the CDR3 is TGCAGCGTGGGAGATCGCGAGCAGTTCTTC.